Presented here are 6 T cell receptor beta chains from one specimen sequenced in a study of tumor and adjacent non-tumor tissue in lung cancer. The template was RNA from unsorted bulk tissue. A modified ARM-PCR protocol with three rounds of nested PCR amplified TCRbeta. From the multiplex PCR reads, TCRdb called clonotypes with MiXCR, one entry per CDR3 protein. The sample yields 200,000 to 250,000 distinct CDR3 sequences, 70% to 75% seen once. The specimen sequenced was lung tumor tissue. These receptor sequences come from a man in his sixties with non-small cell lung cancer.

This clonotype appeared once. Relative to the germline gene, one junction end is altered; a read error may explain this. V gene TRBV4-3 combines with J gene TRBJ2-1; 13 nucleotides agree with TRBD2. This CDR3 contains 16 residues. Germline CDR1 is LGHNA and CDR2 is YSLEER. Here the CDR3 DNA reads TGCGCCAGCAGCCAAGTAGGACTAGCGGGAGTCAATGAGCAGTTATTC. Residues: CASSQVGLAGVNEQLF.

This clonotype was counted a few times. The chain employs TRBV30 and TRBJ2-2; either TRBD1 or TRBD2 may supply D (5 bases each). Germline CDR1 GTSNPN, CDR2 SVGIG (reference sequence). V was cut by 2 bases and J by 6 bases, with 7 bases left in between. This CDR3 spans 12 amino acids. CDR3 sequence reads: CAWSWGSGELFF. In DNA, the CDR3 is TGTGCCTGGAGTTGGGGGTCCGGGGAGCTGTTTTTT.

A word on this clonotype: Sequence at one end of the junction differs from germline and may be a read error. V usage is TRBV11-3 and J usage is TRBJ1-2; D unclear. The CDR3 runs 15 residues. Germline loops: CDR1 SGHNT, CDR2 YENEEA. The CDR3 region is CAGSLDSSIRYGYTF. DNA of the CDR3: TGTGCCGGCAGCTTAGATTCGAGCATACGTTATGGCTACACCTTC.

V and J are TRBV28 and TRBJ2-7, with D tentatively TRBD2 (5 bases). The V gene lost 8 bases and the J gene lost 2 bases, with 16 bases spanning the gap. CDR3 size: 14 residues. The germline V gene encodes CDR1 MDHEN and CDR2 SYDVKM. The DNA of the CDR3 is TGTGCCAGCGCGGGCCAGAGGTACACCTACGAGCAGTACTTC. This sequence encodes CASAGQRYTYEQYF. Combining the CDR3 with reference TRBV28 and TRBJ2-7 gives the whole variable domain DVKVTQSSRYLVKRTGEKVFLECVQDMDHENMFWYRQDPGLGLRLIYFSYDVKMKEKGDIPEGYSVSREKKERFSLILESASTNQTSMYLCASAGQRYTYEQYFGPGTRLTVT.

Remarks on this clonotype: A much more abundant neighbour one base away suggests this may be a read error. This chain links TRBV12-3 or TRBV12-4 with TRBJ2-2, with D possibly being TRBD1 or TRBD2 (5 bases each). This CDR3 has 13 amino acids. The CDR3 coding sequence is TGTGCCAGCAGGGGTCAGGGTAGAGGGGAGCTGCTTTTT. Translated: CASRGQGRGELLF.

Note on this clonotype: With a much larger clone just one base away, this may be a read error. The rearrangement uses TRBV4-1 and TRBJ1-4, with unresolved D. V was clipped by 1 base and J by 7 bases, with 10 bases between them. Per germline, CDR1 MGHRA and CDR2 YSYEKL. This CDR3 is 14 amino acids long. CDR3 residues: CASSQVLGGEKLFF. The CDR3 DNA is TGCGCCAGCAGCCAAGTACTGGGAGGTGAAAAACTGTTTTTT.